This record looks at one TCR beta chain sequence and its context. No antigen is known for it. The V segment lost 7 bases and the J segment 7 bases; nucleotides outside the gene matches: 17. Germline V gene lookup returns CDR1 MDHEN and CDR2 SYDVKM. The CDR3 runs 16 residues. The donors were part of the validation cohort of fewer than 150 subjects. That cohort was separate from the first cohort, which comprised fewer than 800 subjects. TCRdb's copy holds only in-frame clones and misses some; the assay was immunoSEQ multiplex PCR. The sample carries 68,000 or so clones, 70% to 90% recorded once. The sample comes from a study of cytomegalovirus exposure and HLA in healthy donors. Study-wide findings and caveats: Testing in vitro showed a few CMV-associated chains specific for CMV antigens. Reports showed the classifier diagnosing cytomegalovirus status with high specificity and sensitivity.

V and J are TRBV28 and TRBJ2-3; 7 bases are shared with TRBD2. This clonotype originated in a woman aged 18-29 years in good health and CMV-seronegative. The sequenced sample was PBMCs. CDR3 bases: TGTGCCAGCATAAATCAAGCGGGGCGGGGGTCGCATACGCAGTATTTT. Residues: CASINQAGRGSHTQYF.